This entry lists 6 T cell receptor beta chains sequenced from one sample in a study of T-cell reconstitution after alpha-beta-depleted transplantation in children. Preparation of the TCRbeta library involved a method that used unique molecular identifiers. TCRdb re-called the PCR reads with MiXCR, one entry per CDR3 protein. The top ten hold about 5% of the sample, which has around 500,000 distinct CDR3 sequences, under 15% seen once. This material consisted of PBMCs from the stem cell graft donor, taken from the stem cell graft. These receptors came from a human donor who donated a stem cell graft to a child with combined immunodeficiency.

This clonotype has ten or more counts. J is TRBJ2-2 and V is TRBV10-3; D not resolved. The CDR3 contains 14 residues. Germline V gene data show CDR1 as ENHRY and CDR2 as SYGVKD. Trimming shortened V by 6 bases and J by 4 bases, and 12 bases separated the two germline ends. The CDR3 DNA reads as TGTGCCATCAGGAAGGAAGGTACCACCGGGGAGCTGTTTTTT. It is translated as CAIRKEGTTGELFF.

This clonotype was seen ten or more times. This chain uses TRBV4-2 with TRBJ2-5; D gene uncertain. Deletions cut 1 base from V and 1 base from J, with 13 bases between. This CDR3 is 16 amino acids long. Germline loops: CDR1 LGHNA, CDR2 YNFKEQ. This CDR3 reads CASSQVFPMAQETQYF. The CDR3 DNA is TGTGCCAGCAGCCAAGTCTTCCCGATGGCCCAAGAGACCCAGTACTTC.

This clonotype was detected a few times. This chain links TRBV4-2 with TRBJ2-3; maybe TRBD2 (5 bases). Trimming pared 0 bases from V and 0 bases from J, leaving 10 bases between. The CDR3 totals 16 residues. CDR1 LGHNA and CDR2 YNFKEQ come from the germline V gene. The CDR3, as DNA: TGTGCCAGCAGCCAAGATGGAGGTGTGAGCACAGATACGCAGTATTTT. Its protein is CASSQDGGVSTDTQYF.

This clonotype was recorded at least ten times. V and J are TRBV10-3 and TRBJ2-5; possible D gene TRBD1, 5 bases. V was cut by 4 bases and J by 1 base, with 10 bases left in between. The CDR3 is made up of 14 amino acids. Germline CDR1 and CDR2: ENHRY and SYGVKD. The CDR3 region has the DNA TGTGCCATCAGTGGGCGGACATTCCAAGAGACCCAGTACTTC. Translation gives CAISGRTFQETQYF.

This clonotype was picked up one time. The chain combines TRBV5-4 with TRBJ2-7; unclear D gene. V lost 4 bases, J lost 5 bases, and 16 bases lay in between. This CDR3 is 14 amino acids long. CDR1 is SGHNT, CDR2 YYREEE, per germline (reference sequence). DNA of the CDR3: TGTGCCAGCAGCCCCCCCGGAACTCAACACGAGCAGTACTTC. It specifies CASSPPGTQHEQYF.

The chain has TRBV12-3 or TRBV12-4 and TRBJ1-1; no definite D call. The CDR3 has 15 amino acids. The V and J ends lost 3 bases and 6 bases respectively, with 17 bases between them. In DNA, the CDR3 is TGTGCCAGCAGTTTCCCACAGCGCGAAACCCCTGAAGCTTTCTTT. The encoded protein is CASSFPQRETPEAFF.